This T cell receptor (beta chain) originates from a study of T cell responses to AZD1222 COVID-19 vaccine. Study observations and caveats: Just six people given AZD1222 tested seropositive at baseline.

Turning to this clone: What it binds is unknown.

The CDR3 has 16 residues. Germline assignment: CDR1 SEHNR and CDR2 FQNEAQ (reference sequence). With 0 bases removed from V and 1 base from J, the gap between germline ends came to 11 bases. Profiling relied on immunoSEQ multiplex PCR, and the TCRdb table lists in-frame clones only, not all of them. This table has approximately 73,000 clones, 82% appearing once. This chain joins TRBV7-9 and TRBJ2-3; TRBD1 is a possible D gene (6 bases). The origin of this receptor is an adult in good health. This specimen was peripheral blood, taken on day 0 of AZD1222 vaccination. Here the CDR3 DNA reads TGTGCCAGCAGCTTAGCCTCCAGGGGAGGCACAGATACGCAGTATTTT. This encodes CASSLASRGGTDTQYF.